This T cell receptor (beta chain) derives from a study of T cell responses to AZD1222 COVID-19 vaccine. The CDR3 extends over 15 amino acids. The germline V gene has CDR1 LGHDT and CDR2 YNNKEL (reference sequence). J lost 4 bases, V lost 1 base, and 3 bases had no gene match. This table comes from immunoSEQ multiplex PCR, and its TCRdb copy is limited to in-frame clones, with some not included. The data show 200,000 or so clones, 90% to 95% seen once. The chain links TRBV3-1 (or the pseudogene TRBV3-2) to TRBJ1-1; 10 bases line up with TRBD1. The sequencing used peripheral blood, collected 28 days after the second AZD1222 dose. This TCR derives from an adult who received the AZD1222 COVID-19 vaccine. The CDR3: CASSQVGTGATEAFF. CDR3 DNA sequence: TGTGCCAGCAGCCAAGTCGGGACAGGGGCCACTGAAGCTTTCTTT.